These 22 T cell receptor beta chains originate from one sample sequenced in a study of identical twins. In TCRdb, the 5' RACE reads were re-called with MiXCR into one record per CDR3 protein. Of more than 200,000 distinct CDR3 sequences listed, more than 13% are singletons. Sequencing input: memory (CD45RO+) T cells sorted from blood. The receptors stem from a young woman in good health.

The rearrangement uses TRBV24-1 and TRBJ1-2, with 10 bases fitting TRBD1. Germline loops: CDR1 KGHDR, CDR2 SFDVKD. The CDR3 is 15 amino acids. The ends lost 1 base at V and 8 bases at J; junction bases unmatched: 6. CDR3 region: CATSDFGDRGRGYTF. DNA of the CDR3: TGTGCCACCAGTGATTTTGGGGACAGGGGACGCGGCTACACCTTC.

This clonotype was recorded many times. The CDR3 nucleotides are TGCGCCAGCAGCTTGCTGGGCTCTGGGGCCAACGTCCTGACTTTC. As protein: CASSLLGSGANVLTF. The chain carries TRBV5-1 and TRBJ2-6; D gene ambiguous. The CDR3 totals 15 residues. Trimming took off 1 base at V and 0 bases at J, with 5 bases between the two ends. Germline V lookup: CDR1 SGHRS, CDR2 YFSETQ.

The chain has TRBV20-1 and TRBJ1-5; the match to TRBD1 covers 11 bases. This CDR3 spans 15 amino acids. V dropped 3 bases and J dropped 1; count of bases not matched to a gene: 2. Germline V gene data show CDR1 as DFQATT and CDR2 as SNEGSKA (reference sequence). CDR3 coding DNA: TGCAGTGCTAGGGACAGGGGGCTGAGCAATCAGCCCCAGCATTTT. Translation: CSARDRGLSNQPQHF.

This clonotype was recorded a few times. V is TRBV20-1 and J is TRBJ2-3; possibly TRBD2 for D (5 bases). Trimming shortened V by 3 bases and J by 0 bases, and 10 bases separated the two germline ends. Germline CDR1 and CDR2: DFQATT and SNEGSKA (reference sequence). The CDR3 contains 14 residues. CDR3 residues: CSASPRTSTDTQYF. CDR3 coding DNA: TGCAGTGCTAGTCCCCGGACTAGCACAGATACGCAGTATTTT.

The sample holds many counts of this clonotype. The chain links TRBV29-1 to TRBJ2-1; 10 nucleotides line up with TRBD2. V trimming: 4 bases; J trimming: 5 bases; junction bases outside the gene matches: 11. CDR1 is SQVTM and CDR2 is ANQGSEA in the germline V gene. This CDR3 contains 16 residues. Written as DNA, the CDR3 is TGCAGCGTTGTGGAGCGGGGGGGCCGTCTCGACAATGAGCAGTTCTTC. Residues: CSVVERGGRLDNEQFF.

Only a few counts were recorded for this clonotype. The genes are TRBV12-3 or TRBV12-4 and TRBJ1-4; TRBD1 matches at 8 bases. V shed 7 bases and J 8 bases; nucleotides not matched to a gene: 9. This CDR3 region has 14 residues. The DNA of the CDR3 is TGTGCCAGCAATCCGGGGACAGGAGGGGAAAAACTGTTTTTT. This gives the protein CASNPGTGGEKLFF.

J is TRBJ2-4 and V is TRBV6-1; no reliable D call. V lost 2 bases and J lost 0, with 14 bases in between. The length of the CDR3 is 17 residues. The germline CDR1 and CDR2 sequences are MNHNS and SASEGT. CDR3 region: CASSEWVNVGAKNIQYF. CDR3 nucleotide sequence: TGTGCCAGCAGTGAATGGGTGAACGTAGGAGCCAAAAACATTCAGTACTTC.

The CDR3: CSATQGNEQYF. Here the CDR3 DNA reads TGCAGTGCTACCCAGGGGAACGAGCAGTACTTC. The chain has TRBV20-1 and TRBJ2-7; D might be TRBD1 (6 bases). This CDR3 comprises 11 residues. With 4 bases removed from V and 5 bases from J, the gap between germline ends came to 9 bases. Germline values: CDR1 DFQATT, CDR2 SNEGSKA (reference sequence).

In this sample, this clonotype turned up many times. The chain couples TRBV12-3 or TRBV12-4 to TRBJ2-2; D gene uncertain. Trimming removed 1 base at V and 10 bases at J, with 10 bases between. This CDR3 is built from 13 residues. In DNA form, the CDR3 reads TGTGCCAGCAGTTTAGGACTCGCCATGGAGCTGTTTTTT. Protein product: CASSLGLAMELFF.

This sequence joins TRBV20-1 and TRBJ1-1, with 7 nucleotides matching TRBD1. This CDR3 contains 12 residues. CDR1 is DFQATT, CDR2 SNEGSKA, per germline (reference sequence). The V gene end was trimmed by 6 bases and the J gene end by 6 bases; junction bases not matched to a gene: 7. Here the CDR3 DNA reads TGCAGTGCGACCGACAGGGCCGCTGAAGCTTTCTTT. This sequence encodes CSATDRAAEAFF.

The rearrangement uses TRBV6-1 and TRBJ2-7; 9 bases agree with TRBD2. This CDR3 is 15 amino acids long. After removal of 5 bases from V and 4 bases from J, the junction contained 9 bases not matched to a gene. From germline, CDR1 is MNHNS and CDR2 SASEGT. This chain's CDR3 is CASSRTAGGLYEQYF. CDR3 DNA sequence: TGTGCCAGCAGTCGCACAGCGGGGGGACTGTACGAGCAGTACTTC.

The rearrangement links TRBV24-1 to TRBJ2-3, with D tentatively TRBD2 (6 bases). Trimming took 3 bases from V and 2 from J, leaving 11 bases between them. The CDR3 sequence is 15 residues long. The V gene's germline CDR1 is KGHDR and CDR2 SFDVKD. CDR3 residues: CATSDTRELTDTQYF. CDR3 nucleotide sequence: TGTGCCACCAGTGATACACGGGAGCTCACAGATACGCAGTATTTT.

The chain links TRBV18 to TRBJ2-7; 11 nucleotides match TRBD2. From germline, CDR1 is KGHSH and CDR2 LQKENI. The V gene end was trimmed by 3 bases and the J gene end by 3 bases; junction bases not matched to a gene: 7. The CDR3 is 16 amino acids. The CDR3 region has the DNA TGTGCCAGCTCACCGTCCCAGACTAGCGGGGACTACGAGCAGTACTTC. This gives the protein CASSPSQTSGDYEQYF.

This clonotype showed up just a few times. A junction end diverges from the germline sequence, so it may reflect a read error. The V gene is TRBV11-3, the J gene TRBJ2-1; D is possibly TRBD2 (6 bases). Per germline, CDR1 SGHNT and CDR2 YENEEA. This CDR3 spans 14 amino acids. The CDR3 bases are TGTGCCAGCAGCTTGGGCAGCGGGTACACTGAGCAGTTCTTC. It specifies CASSLGSGYTEQFF.

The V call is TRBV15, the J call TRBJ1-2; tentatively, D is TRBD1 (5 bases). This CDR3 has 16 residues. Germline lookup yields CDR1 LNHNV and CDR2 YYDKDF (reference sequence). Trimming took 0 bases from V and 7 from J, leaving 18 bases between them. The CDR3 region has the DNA TGTGCCACCAGCAGAGATGTGGGGCCAGAGGGAGCTGGCTACACCTTC. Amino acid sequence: CATSRDVGPEGAGYTF.

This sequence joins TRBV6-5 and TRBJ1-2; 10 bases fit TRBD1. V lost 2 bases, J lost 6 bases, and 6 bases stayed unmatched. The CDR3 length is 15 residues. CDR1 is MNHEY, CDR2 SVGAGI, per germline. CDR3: CASSYAWGQGNGYTF. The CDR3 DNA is TGTGCCAGCAGTTACGCTTGGGGACAGGGGAATGGCTACACCTTC.

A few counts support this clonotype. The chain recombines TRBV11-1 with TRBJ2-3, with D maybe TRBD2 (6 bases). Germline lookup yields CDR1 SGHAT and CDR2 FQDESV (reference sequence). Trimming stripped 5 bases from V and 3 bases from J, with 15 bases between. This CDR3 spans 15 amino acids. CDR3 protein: CASSRAEGWTDTQYF. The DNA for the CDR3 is TGTGCCAGCAGCCGGGCGGAGGGATGGACAGATACGCAGTATTTT.

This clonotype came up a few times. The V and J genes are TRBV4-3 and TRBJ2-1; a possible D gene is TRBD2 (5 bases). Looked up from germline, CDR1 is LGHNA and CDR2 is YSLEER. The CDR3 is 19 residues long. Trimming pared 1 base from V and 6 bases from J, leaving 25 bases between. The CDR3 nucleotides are TGCGCCAGCAGCCAAGTCCCCACTAGTTGGGCCCCCGCGGGCAATGAGCAGTTCTTC. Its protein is CASSQVPTSWAPAGNEQFF.

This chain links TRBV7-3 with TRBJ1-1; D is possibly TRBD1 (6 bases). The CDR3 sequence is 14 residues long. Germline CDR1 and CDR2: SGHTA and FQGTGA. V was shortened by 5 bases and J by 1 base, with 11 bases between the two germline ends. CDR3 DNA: TGTGCCAGCAGCCGGGGGCAAGGGAACACTGAAGCTTTCTTT. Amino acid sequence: CASSRGQGNTEAFF.

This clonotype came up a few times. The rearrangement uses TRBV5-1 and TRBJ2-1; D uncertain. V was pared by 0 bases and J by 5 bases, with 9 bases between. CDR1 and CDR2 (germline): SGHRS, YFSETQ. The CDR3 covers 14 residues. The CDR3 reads CASSLGTGHNEQFF. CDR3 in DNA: TGCGCCAGCAGCTTGGGTACGGGCCACAATGAGCAGTTCTTC.

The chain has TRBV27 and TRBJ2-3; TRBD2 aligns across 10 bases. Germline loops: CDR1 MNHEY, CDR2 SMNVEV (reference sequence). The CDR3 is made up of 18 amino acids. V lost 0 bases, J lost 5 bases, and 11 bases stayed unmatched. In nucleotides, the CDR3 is TGTGCCAGCAGTTTATCGGGGAAGCGGGGGGGCCGAGGAGATACGCAGTATTTT. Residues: CASSLSGKRGGRGDTQYF.

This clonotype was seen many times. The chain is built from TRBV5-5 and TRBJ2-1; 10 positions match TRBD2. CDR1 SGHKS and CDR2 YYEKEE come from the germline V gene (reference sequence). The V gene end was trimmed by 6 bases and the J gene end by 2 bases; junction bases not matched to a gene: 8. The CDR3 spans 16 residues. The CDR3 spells CASTLLAGTTYNEQFF. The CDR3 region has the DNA TGTGCCAGCACCTTACTAGCGGGAACTACCTACAATGAGCAGTTCTTC.